The 15 T cell receptor beta chains below were found in one sample sequenced in a study of control samples from healthy donors and cancer patients (dated by TCRdb to about 2020). Libraries were made using the immunoSEQ multiplex PCR assay. Here the immuneACCESS table is served through TCRdb, limited to in-frame sequences with V and J called. Missing clones are a known gap in these copies; in checked studies unresolved V genes cover under half, and the rest lacks a known reason. The sample table holds roughly 190,000 clones, of which 75% to 95% were seen once. The top ten clones comprise less than 1.6% of the sample. Sequencing used blood. Receptor source: a woman younger than 45 in good health.

V and J are TRBV28 and TRBJ1-3; possible D gene TRBD1, 5 bases. The CDR3 is made up of 14 amino acids. Looked up from germline, CDR1 is MDHEN and CDR2 is SYDVKM. V was trimmed by 5 bases and J by 1 base, leaving 9 bases between them. CDR3 bases: TGTGCCAGCAGTACCCCAGGGTCTGGAAACACCATATATTTT. Encoded protein: CASSTPGSGNTIYF.

In regard to this clone: Other DNA sequences within the sample encode an identical CDR3. The rearrangement uses TRBV18 and TRBJ1-1, with D possibly matching TRBD1 (5 bases). The CDR3 has 13 residues. The ends were cut back, 3 bases at V and 2 bases at J, with 7 bases in the middle. Germline V gene lookup returns CDR1 KGHSH and CDR2 LQKENI. Written as DNA, the CDR3 is TGTGCCAGCTCACCCCAGGGCAACACTGAAGCTTTCTTT. Translation: CASSPQGNTEAFF.

The gene calls are TRBV9 and TRBJ2-2, with D perhaps matching TRBD1 or TRBD2 (5 bases each). V shed 0 bases and J shed 5 bases, with 11 bases lying between them. CDR3 size: 15 residues. Germline values: CDR1 SGDLS, CDR2 YYNGEE. For the CDR3, the DNA is TGTGCCAGCAGCGTAGTTCCAGGGAGTACCGGGGAGCTGTTTTTT. Protein: CASSVVPGSTGELFF.

The genes are TRBV6-1 and TRBJ2-7; 11 bases line up with TRBD2. This CDR3 is built from 15 residues. The germline V gene encodes CDR1 MNHNS and CDR2 SASEGT. The trim removed 2 bases at V and 4 bases at J, leaving 4 bases unmatched. As DNA, the CDR3 is TGTGCCAGCAGTGAACTAGCGGGAGGTAGATACGAGCAGTACTTC. Translating it yields CASSELAGGRYEQYF.

This clone was observed a single time. The chain couples TRBV12-3 or TRBV12-4 to TRBJ2-5; D remains ambiguous. The CDR3 length is 12 residues. V lost 5 bases and J 0 bases, leaving 4 bases between the germline ends. The CDR3 DNA reads as TGTGCCAGCAGTATCTACCAAGAGACCCAGTACTTC. Its translation is CASSIYQETQYF.

This clone was found a few times. The gene calls are TRBV6-4 and TRBJ2-3, with 8 bases lining up with TRBD2. This CDR3 is built from 15 residues. The germline V gene has CDR1 MRHNA and CDR2 SNTAGT. J was trimmed by 0 bases and V by 7 bases; bases with no gene match: 6. As DNA, the CDR3 is TGTGCCAGCAACCCCACGGGAGGGAGCACAGATACGCAGTATTTT. Its protein product is CASNPTGGSTDTQYF.

The gene calls are TRBV5-1 and TRBJ1-5; 7 nucleotides match TRBD1. The CDR3 has 13 amino acids. Trimming removed 2 bases from V and 5 bases from J; junction bases left unmatched: 1. CDR1 is SGHRS and CDR2 is YFSETQ in the germline V gene. Here the CDR3 reads CASSFDRDQPQHF. DNA of the CDR3: TGCGCCAGCAGCTTCGACAGGGATCAGCCCCAGCATTTT. Full variable domain (rest looked up from reference TRBV5-1 and TRBJ1-5): KAGVTQTPRYLIKTRGQQVTLSCSPISGHRSVSWYQQTPGQGLQFLFEYFSETQRNKGNFPGRFSGRQFSNSRSEMNVSTLELGDSALYLCASSFDRDQPQHFGDGTRLSIL.

The chain carries TRBV6-5 and TRBJ2-2, with TRBD2 matching over 13 bases. J lost 3 bases, V lost 8 bases, and 0 bases had no gene match. There are 14 residues in the CDR3. Germline V gene data show CDR1 as MNHEY and CDR2 as SVGAGI. This chain's CDR3 is CASGLAGDTGELFF. CDR3 sequence (DNA): TGTGCCAGCGGACTAGCGGGAGACACCGGGGAGCTGTTTTTT.

The rearrangement links TRBV7-3 to TRBJ2-1; 7 nucleotides match TRBD2. CDR1 is SGHTA, CDR2 FQGTGA, per germline. After removal of 0 bases from V and 15 bases from J, the junction contained 5 bases not matched to a gene. There are 12 residues in the CDR3. CDR3 sequence: CASSLTGDYLFF. The CDR3 bases are TGTGCCAGCAGCTTAACGGGGGACTATCTGTTCTTC.

The CDR3 nucleotides read TGCAGTGCTAACATTAATGAAAAACTGTTTTTT. It is translated as CSANINEKLFF. The rearrangement uses TRBV20-1 and TRBJ1-4; no clear D. The CDR3 spans 11 residues. V was clipped by 4 bases and J by 4 bases, with 4 bases between them. The V gene's germline CDR1 is DFQATT and CDR2 SNEGSKA (reference sequence).

The chain recombines TRBV6-5 with TRBJ1-3, with D maybe TRBD1 (5 bases). V was shortened by 0 bases and J by 2 bases, with 8 bases between the two germline ends. This CDR3 has 15 residues. Germline V gives CDR1 MNHEY, CDR2 SVGAGI. The CDR3 DNA reads as TGTGCCAGCAGTTACTCGGCAGGGACTGGAAACACCATATATTTT. Translating it yields CASSYSAGTGNTIYF.

The J gene is TRBJ1-1, the V gene TRBV6-6; D is unclear. Germline V gene sequence: CDR1 MNHNY, CDR2 SVGAGI (reference sequence). The V and J ends lost 1 base and 4 bases respectively, with 4 bases between them. The CDR3 length is 12 residues. CDR3 DNA: TGTGCCAGCAGTTACTTGGCCACTGAAGCTTTCTTT. Protein product: CASSYLATEAFF.

The chain has TRBV7-2 and TRBJ2-5; TRBD1 is a possible D gene (5 bases). V lost 3 bases and J 4 bases, leaving 12 bases between the germline ends. The germline gives CDR1 SGHTA, CDR2 FQGNSA. The CDR3 covers 14 residues. The CDR3 sequence: CASSFLGVRETQYF. In DNA, the CDR3 is TGTGCCAGCAGCTTCCTAGGGGTCCGAGAGACCCAGTACTTC.

This sequence joins TRBV5-1 and TRBJ2-2; D assignment may be TRBD1 or TRBD2 (5 bases each). The CDR3 length is 17 residues. CDR1 is SGHRS and CDR2 is YFSETQ in the germline V gene. V was trimmed by 1 base and J by 0 bases, leaving 13 bases between them. CDR3 DNA sequence: TGCGCCAGCAGCTTGTCGGGGTGGGGCCCGAACACCGGGGAGCTGTTTTTT. It codes for CASSLSGWGPNTGELFF.

CDR3 coding DNA: TGTGCCAGCAGCTTAGGAGCAGGGGACGGTCAGCCCCAGCATTTT. Its protein product is CASSLGAGDGQPQHF. The chain combines TRBV13 with TRBJ1-5; TRBD1 might be the D (6 bases). CDR3 length equals 15 residues. Germline CDR1 is PRHDT and CDR2 is FYEKMQ (reference sequence). V shed 0 bases and J shed 6 bases, with 12 bases lying between them.